Below, one T cell receptor (beta chain) is given with its context. This record belongs to a study of response to subunit inactivated influenza vaccine. TCRdb redid the calling of the RT-PCR reads with MiXCR, one entry per CDR3 protein. The table shows just over 300,000 distinct CDR3 sequences, with around a fifth occurring only once. V dropped 1 base and J dropped 2 bases, with 8 bases sitting between them. This CDR3 is 13 amino acids long. Germline V lookup: CDR1 DFQATT, CDR2 SNEGSKA (reference sequence). V is TRBV20-1 and J is TRBJ2-5; D is perhaps TRBD1 (5 bases). The source is a man in his fifties or sixties who received an inactivated influenza vaccine. This sample comprised PBMCs from blood, obtained less than 22 months after vaccination. CDR3: CSARVTAQETQYF. As DNA, the CDR3 is TGCAGTGCTAGAGTGACAGCTCAAGAGACCCAGTACTTC.